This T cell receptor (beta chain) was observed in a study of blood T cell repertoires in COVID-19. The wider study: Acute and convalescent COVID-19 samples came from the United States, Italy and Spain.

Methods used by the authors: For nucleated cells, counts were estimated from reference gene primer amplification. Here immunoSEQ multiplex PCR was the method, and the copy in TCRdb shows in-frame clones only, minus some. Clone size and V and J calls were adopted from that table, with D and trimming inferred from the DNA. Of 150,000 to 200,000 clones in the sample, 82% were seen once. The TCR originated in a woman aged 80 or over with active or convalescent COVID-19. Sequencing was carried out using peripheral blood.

The CDR3 nucleotides are TGTGCCAGCAGCTGGCCCGAAAACTACTCCTACGAGCAGTACTTC. Protein sequence: CASSWPENYSYEQYF. The V gene is TRBV6-6, the J gene TRBJ2-7, with unresolved D. The CDR3 consists of 15 residues. V shed 6 bases and J shed 0 bases, with 15 bases lying between them. Germline CDR1 reads MNHNY; CDR2 reads SVGAGI (reference sequence).